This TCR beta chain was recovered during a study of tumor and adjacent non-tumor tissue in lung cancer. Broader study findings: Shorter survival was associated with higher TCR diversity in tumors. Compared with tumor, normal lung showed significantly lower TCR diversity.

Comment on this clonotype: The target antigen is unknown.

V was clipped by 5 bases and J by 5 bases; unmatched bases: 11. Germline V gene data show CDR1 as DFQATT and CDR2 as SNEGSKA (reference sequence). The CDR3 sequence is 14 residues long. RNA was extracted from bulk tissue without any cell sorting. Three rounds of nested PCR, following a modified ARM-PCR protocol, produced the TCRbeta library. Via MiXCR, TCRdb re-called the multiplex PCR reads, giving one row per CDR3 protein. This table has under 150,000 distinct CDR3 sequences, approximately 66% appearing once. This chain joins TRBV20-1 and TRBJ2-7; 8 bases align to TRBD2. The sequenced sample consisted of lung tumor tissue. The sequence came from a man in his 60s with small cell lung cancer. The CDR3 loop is CSAGGSGITHEQYF. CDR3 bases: TGCAGTGCTGGAGGTAGCGGGATTACCCACGAGCAGTACTTC.